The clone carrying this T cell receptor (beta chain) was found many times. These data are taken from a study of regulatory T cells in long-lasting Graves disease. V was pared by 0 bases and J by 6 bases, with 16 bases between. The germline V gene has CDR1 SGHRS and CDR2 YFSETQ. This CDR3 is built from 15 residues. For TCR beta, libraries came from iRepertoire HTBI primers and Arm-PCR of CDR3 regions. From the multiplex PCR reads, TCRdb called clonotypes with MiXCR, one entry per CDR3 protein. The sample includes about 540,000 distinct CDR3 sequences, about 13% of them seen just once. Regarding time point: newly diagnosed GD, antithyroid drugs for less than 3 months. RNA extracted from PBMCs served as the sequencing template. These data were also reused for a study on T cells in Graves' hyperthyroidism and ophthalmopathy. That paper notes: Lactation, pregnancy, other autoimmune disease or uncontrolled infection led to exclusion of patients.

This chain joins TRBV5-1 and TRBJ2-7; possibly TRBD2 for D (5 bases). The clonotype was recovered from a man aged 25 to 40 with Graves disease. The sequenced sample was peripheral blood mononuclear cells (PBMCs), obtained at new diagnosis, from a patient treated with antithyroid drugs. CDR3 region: CASSLVVGVSSEQYF. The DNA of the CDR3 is TGCGCCAGCAGCTTGGTTGTGGGAGTGTCATCCGAGCAGTACTTC.